The clone carrying this T cell receptor beta chain came up a few times. Antigen specificity is unknown. Peripheral blood genomic DNA, not sorted cells or RNA, was the template. The sample comes from a study of T cell repertoires in aging, cancer and after chemotherapy. The CDR3 covers 14 residues. V lost 6 bases and J lost 0, with 12 bases in between. CDR1 is DFQATT and CDR2 is SNEGSKA in the germline V gene (reference sequence). General study findings and limits: Untreated cancer patients had significantly lower blood TCR diversity than age-matched healthy donors. No conclusions about immunological memory after chemotherapy can be drawn from the repertoire data. Median generation probability rose over the chemotherapy interval in each cancer cohort, suggesting rebound thymic output.

Rearranged V-D-J TRB sequences were amplified with a mixed TRB-A/B primer pool. MiXCR was run by TCRdb on the multiplex PCR reads, yielding one entry per CDR3 protein. The table includes 1,500 to 2,000 distinct CDR3 sequences, around 35% detected once. The sequence was collected from a human donor with a solid tumor. The donor label of this sample is uncertain. Sequenced material: blood. The rearrangement joins TRBV20-1 to TRBJ1-5; tentative D call: TRBD1 (5 bases). The CDR3 loop reads CSARQGLSNQPQHF. CDR3 coding DNA: TGCAGTGCCCGCCAGGGCCTTAGCAATCAGCCCCAGCATTTT.